These 13 T cell receptor beta chains share one sample of origin, sequenced in a study of CD4 and CD8 cells across lung adenocarcinoma regions. TCRdb recomputed calls from the PCR reads with MiXCR, one row per CDR3 protein. The table includes some 11,000 distinct CDR3 sequences, 59% detected once. Sequenced sample: CD8+ T cells from the margin of a lung tumor. The source of these receptors is a male donor with lung adenocarcinoma. The CD4 and CD8 labels of this study may be unreliable.

V and J are TRBV6-5 and TRBJ2-1; 10 nucleotides align to TRBD2. The CDR3 length is 17 residues. CDR1 MNHEY and CDR2 SVGAGI come from the germline V gene. Trimming took 2 bases from V and 6 from J; bases not matched to a gene: 10. The CDR3 spells CASSYRSTRLAGNEQFF. CDR3 coding DNA: TGTGCCAGCAGTTACCGGTCCACCCGACTAGCGGGCAATGAGCAGTTCTTC.

This chain uses TRBV7-9 with TRBJ2-1; TRBD1 might be the D (6 bases). The J call is doubtful: the DNA matches TRBJ2-5 better. CDR3 length equals 15 residues. Looked up from germline, CDR1 is SEHNR and CDR2 is FQNEAQ (reference sequence). The CDR3 DNA reads as TGTGCCAGCAGCTTTAAACAGGGTGGTGGAGAGACCCAGTACTTC. Translated: CASSFKQGGGETQYF.

In the case of this clonotype: At one of its ends the junction is not consistent with the germline gene, which may arise from a read error. This chain connects TRBV6-1 to TRBJ2-5; maybe TRBD1 (6 bases). CDR1 MNHNS and CDR2 SASEGT come from the germline V gene. The CDR3 extends over 16 amino acids. The CDR3, as DNA: TGTGCCAGCAGGGGAGCCGGGACACGGGTTGGGGAGACGCAGTACTTC. It is translated as CASRGAGTRVGETQYF.

The rearrangement uses TRBV6-1 and TRBJ2-1; a possible D gene is TRBD1 (5 bases). The CDR3 totals 16 residues. Trimming shortened V by 5 bases and J by 12 bases, and 26 bases separated the two germline ends. Germline CDR1 is MNHNS and CDR2 is SASEGT. The CDR3: CASSSSQGVRNDTQFF. DNA of the CDR3: TGTGCCAGCAGTAGTTCCCAGGGTGTGCGGAACGATACGCAGTTCTTC.

The J gene is TRBJ2-5, the V gene TRBV6-1, with D possibly matching TRBD1 (6 bases). The J call is uncertain, as TRBJ2-7 better fits the DNA end. Germline V lookup: CDR1 MNHNS, CDR2 SASEGT. The CDR3 is made up of 14 amino acids. Written as DNA, the CDR3 is TGTGCCAGCAGTGAAGCGGACTGGACAGTCGAGCAGTACTTC. As protein: CASSEADWTVEQYF.

The V and J genes are TRBV6-1 and TRBJ2-3; D tentatively fits TRBD1 or TRBD2 (5 bases each). The J call may be in error: the DNA end matches TRBJ2-7 better. Looked up from germline, CDR1 is MNHNS and CDR2 is SASEGT. The CDR3 covers 14 residues. CDR3 amino acids: CAGRGAGDPETQYF. The CDR3 region has the DNA TGTGCGGGCAGAGGGGCGGGTGACCCAGAGACGCAGTACTTC.

The rearrangement links TRBV10-1 to TRBJ2-1; tentatively, D is TRBD1 (5 bases). The CDR3 loop spans 14 amino acids. The germline V gene encodes CDR1 WNHNN and CDR2 SYGVQD (reference sequence). V lost 3 bases to trimming and J lost 1 base, with 7 bases between them. CDR3 sequence: CASSEGDSYNEQFF. Written as DNA, the CDR3 is TGCGCCAGCAGTGAAGGGGATTCCTACAATGAGCAGTTCTTC.

This chain uses TRBV6-5 with TRBJ2-1; D call uncertain. The J call may be incorrect, as the DNA end agrees better with TRBJ2-5. The germline V gene has CDR1 MNHEY and CDR2 SVGAGI. This CDR3 contains 12 residues. The CDR3 DNA reads TGTGCCAGCAGTTCCGACATCATTACCCAGTACTTC. The encoded protein is CASSSDIITQYF.

This clonotype was counted many times. The rearrangement uses TRBV6-6 and TRBJ2-1; a possible D gene is TRBD2 (6 bases). Looked up from germline, CDR1 is MNHNY and CDR2 is SVGAGI (reference sequence). This CDR3 region has 13 residues. V was pared by 4 bases and J by 6 bases, with 10 bases between. CDR3 sequence reads: CASSSGTVNEQFF. The DNA for the CDR3 is TGTGCCAGCAGTTCGGGGACTGTCAATGAGCAGTTCTTC.

This clonotype was detected a few times. The rearrangement links TRBV6-5 to TRBJ2-5; D gene unclear. Germline loops: CDR1 MNHEY, CDR2 SVGAGI. CDR3 size: 15 residues. The V end lost 0 bases, the J end lost 2 bases, and 10 bases lay between the germline ends. CDR3 in DNA: TGTGCCAGCAGTTACTCGAGTTGGCTTCAAGAGACCCAGTACTTC. Encoded protein: CASSYSSWLQETQYF.

Turning to this clonotype: One end of the junction varies from germline; a read error may be responsible. This chain links TRBV27 with TRBJ1-1, with 8 positions matching TRBD1. The CDR3 consists of 15 residues. The germline V gene has CDR1 MNHEY and CDR2 SMNVEV (reference sequence). The DNA of the CDR3 is TGTGCCAGCAGTCCCTCGACAGGGGTCACAGGGGCGCTGTCTTTT. Amino acid sequence: CASSPSTGVTGALSF.

In this sample, this clonotype is medium-sized. This chain links TRBV6-5 with TRBJ2-1; 8 bases agree with TRBD2. The germline V gene has CDR1 MNHEY and CDR2 SVGAGI. V dropped 6 bases and J dropped 13; count of bases not matched to a gene: 17. This CDR3 is 15 amino acids long. DNA for the CDR3: TGTGCCAGCAGCCCGGGACTAGAAGCTCTGTGGGGCCAGTTCTTC. Translated, it gives CASSPGLEALWGQFF.

This clonotype was seen more than once but under ten times. J is TRBJ2-1 and V is TRBV7-2; 8 nucleotides match TRBD2. The CDR3 runs 16 residues. Germline V gene data show CDR1 as SGHTA and CDR2 as FQGNSA. V was pared by 1 base and J by 2 bases, with 4 bases of the junction left unmatched. CDR3 nucleotides: TGTGCCAGCAGCTTAGTTGTCGGGGGGGCCTACAATGAGCAGTTCTTC. This codes for CASSLVVGGAYNEQFF.